This paragraph covers one T cell receptor beta chain sequence. The antigen is not known. The CDR3 is 19 amino acids. With V trimmed by 2 bases and J by 0 bases, 8 bases remained unmatched. Germline V gives CDR1 MRHNA, CDR2 SNTAGT. This PCR relied on a set of 60 Vbeta primers and 13 Jbeta primers. As handled by the study authors: About 10 million shared chains were among about 80 million unique TCR beta chains counted in a later analysis. The assay was immunoSEQ multiplex PCR, and TCRdb's table has in-frame clones only and misses some. Clone size and V and J calls were adopted from that table, with D and trimming inferred from the DNA. The table records 160,000 or so clones, 70% to 80% of them present only once. The entry originates in a study of cytomegalovirus exposure and HLA in healthy donors. Study-wide results and caveats: Several top significant clusters appeared, in a later analysis, to be linked to common viral pathogens. Cytomegalovirus status, reportedly, was diagnosed with high specificity and sensitivity by the classifier.

The receptor was isolated from a man in his forties or fifties in good health and CMV-seronegative. The material sequenced was PBMCs. The chain has TRBV6-4 and TRBJ2-2, with 11 nucleotides matching TRBD2. The CDR3: CASSDLLAGGLTNTGELFF. CDR3 DNA: TGTGCCAGCAGTGACCTCCTAGCGGGAGGACTCACGAACACCGGGGAGCTGTTTTTT.